A single sample is the source of the 2 T cell receptor beta chains below, sequenced in a study of blood T cell repertoires in COVID-19. Measured with immunoSEQ multiplex PCR; TCRdb has only the in-frame clones, and not every one. The sample carries 200,000 to 250,000 clones, just over 85% recorded once. Input material: PBMCs or T cells enriched from blood (not recorded which). These receptors were collected from a woman aged 40 to 49 with acute COVID-19.

This clone turned up a few times. The V and J genes are TRBV5-1 and TRBJ2-7; 11 bases map to TRBD2. V lost 3 bases, J lost 4 bases, and 6 bases stayed unmatched. This CDR3 region has 15 residues. Germline CDR1 SGHRS, CDR2 YFSETQ. Written as DNA, the CDR3 is TGCGCCAGCAGCTCCGTAGCGGGAGGGCCGTACGAGCAGTACTTC. Amino acid sequence: CASSSVAGGPYEQYF.

The chain has TRBV9 and TRBJ2-2; the D gene is possibly TRBD2 (5 bases). CDR1 and CDR2 (germline): SGDLS, YYNGEE. There are 11 residues in the CDR3. Trimming removed 7 bases from V and 4 bases from J, with 5 bases in between. CDR3 nucleotides: TGTGCCAGCGGAGGCACCGGGGAGCTGTTTTTT. This sequence encodes CASGGTGELFF.